This T cell receptor (delta chain) was sequenced in a study of gamma-delta T cells after stem cell transplantation. TCRdb re-called the RT-PCR reads through CATT. Of around 2,000 delta-chain clones listed, 15% to 20% are singletons. CDR3 length: 16 amino acids. Trimming cost V 6 bases and J 2 bases; bases outside gene matches: 8. Looked up from germline, CDR1 is GEAIGNYY and CDR2 is EKD. The sequenced sample was gamma-delta T cells. The chain combines TRDV2 with TRDJ1, with 13 bases aligning to TRDD3. The receptor was isolated from a human donor. It is not recorded whose cells these are; they may come from a transplant donor. This table probably holds off-target reads from a library built for another chain. The CDR3, as DNA: TGTGCCTGTTCCCAACTGGGGGATACGGGAACCGATAAACTCATCTTT. Its translation: CACSQLGDTGTDKLIF.